This T cell receptor (beta chain) was retrieved from a study of tumor-infiltrating lymphocytes in primary liver carcinoma. Study-level information: The study reported T1-T3 N0M0 tumors spanning 4.2 to 10 cm.

For each extraction, RNA and DNA were obtained together from approximately 20-30 mg of unsorted bulk tissue. Treatment of the patients' primary liver carcinoma consisted of surgical resection. This CDR3 has 13 amino acids. The V gene's germline CDR1 is MNHEY and CDR2 SVGAGI. V lost 7 bases to trimming and J lost 2 bases, with 12 bases between them. TCR beta cDNA was reverse-transcribed from about 500 ng of total RNA. The reaction used a constant-region primer and ProtoScript II reverse transcriptase. Library construction for TCR beta comprised three nested multiplex PCR rounds performed with slightly modified ARM-PCR. TRBV1-TRBV30 forward and Cbeta reverse primers drove the first two roughly 10-cycle rounds. TCRdb passed the multiplex PCR reads through MiXCR, listing each CDR3 protein once. The table has around 70,000 distinct CDR3 sequences, almost 70% seen once; the top ten hold 25% to 35%.

The clonotype was recovered from a man aged 40-49 years with primary liver carcinoma and hepatitis B virus infection. The rearrangement joins TRBV6-5 to TRBJ2-7; the D is unclear. The sequencing sample was made of liver tumor tissue from sampling region 4. The sample's subset: tumor region T4, right-lateral pole. The CDR3 sequence is CASKNYSPYEQYF. The CDR3 DNA is TGTGCCAGCAAAAACTACAGCCCCTACGAGCAGTACTTC.